This paragraph covers one T cell receptor (beta chain) sequence. These data belong to a study of blood T cell repertoires in COVID-19. The CDR3 runs 14 residues. Germline assignment: CDR1 LNHDA and CDR2 SQIVND (reference sequence). J lost 7 bases, V lost 6 bases, and 7 bases had no gene match. TCRdb's table, derived via immunoSEQ multiplex PCR, lists solely in-frame clones and lacks some. Of fewer than 300,000 clones listed, about 73% are singletons. This receptor was taken from a woman of 80 years or more with acute or convalescent COVID-19. This chain uses TRBV19 with TRBJ1-4, with 8 bases lining up with TRBD1. The sample consisted of peripheral blood. In DNA, the CDR3 is TGTGCCAGTAGACGGACAGGGATTGGTGAAAAACTGTTTTTT. Residues: CASRRTGIGEKLFF.